This T cell receptor (beta chain) was documented in a study of cytomegalovirus exposure and HLA in healthy donors. Study-level points and caveats: There were some public TCRs occurring in many donors, but most TCR sequences were rare. First-cohort TCR clusters tended to co-occur in the 120 or so validation repertoires, a later analysis found. It was 164 TCR beta chains that were listed as cytomegalovirus-associated. Using the classifier, cytomegalovirus status was reportedly diagnosed with high specificity and sensitivity.

The table came from immunoSEQ multiplex PCR; TCRdb's copy has only in-frame clones and leaves some out. The table includes about 200,000 clones, roughly 84% detected once. This CDR3 region has 13 residues. V lost 8 bases to trimming and J lost 4 bases; unmatched junction nucleotides: 8. Germline CDR1 and CDR2: LNHDA and SQIVND (reference sequence). A note on this clone: Antigen unknown.

This clonotype originated in a woman under 30 in good health and CMV-seropositive. The specimen was PBMCs. The chain couples TRBV19 to TRBJ2-7; 7 bases match TRBD1. The CDR3 region is CASRPDRRYEQYF. The CDR3 DNA reads as TGTGCCAGTCGACCGGACAGGAGGTACGAGCAGTACTTC.